The 28 T cell receptor beta chains given below trace back to one sample, sequenced in a study of beta chain features in type 1 diabetes. The isolated RNA, all of it, was reverse transcribed, so expressed TCRB transcripts were what got sequenced. Profiling relied on immunoSEQ multiplex PCR, and the TCRdb table lists in-frame clones only, not all of them. The sample contains 680,000 or so clones, 15% of which appear only once. The material sequenced was naive CD4+ T cells from blood. These receptors originate from a man between 18 and 29 years old in good health.

This clone was counted a few times. This rearrangement joins TRBV11-2 to TRBJ1-1; D gene ambiguous. In germline, CDR1 is SGHAT, CDR2 FQNNGV. V lost 1 base and J lost 0, with 12 bases in between. The CDR3 totals 16 residues. CDR3: CASSLVRTGMNTEAFF. The CDR3, as DNA: TGTGCCAGCAGCTTAGTACGCACCGGGATGAACACTGAAGCTTTCTTT.

The sample holds a few counts of this clone. The V call is TRBV15, the J call TRBJ1-5; D not certain. The CDR3 extends over 15 amino acids. V was cut by 0 bases and J by 6 bases, with 12 bases left in between. Germline-derived CDR1 and CDR2 are LNHNV and YYDKDF (reference sequence). CDR3 amino acids: CATSRDPGAGQPQHF. CDR3 DNA sequence: TGTGCCACCAGCAGAGATCCGGGAGCAGGTCAGCCCCAGCATTTT.

A few counts support this clone. The genes are TRBV6-6 and TRBJ2-7, with D possibly being TRBD1 or TRBD2 (5 bases each). Germline CDR1 and CDR2: MNHNY and SVGAGI (reference sequence). CDR3 length: 14 amino acids. Deletions cut 0 bases from V and 0 bases from J, with 6 bases between. CDR3 in amino acids: CASSYSGTSYEQYF. CDR3 coding DNA: TGTGCCAGCAGTTACTCGGGGACCTCCTACGAGCAGTACTTC.

The genes are TRBV4-1 and TRBJ2-3, with D tentatively TRBD1 or TRBD2 (5 bases each). The CDR3 totals 14 residues. V shed 5 bases and J shed 5 bases, with 14 bases lying between them. Per germline, CDR1 MGHRA and CDR2 YSYEKL. CDR3 in amino acids: CASSSGRDLDTQYF. CDR3 nucleotide sequence: TGCGCCAGCAGCTCGGGACGGGACCTAGATACGCAGTATTTT.

This clone was observed a handful of times. The chain recombines TRBV29-1 with TRBJ1-1; unclear D gene. The CDR3 totals 15 residues. Germline CDR1 is SQVTM and CDR2 is ANQGSEA. V gave up 4 bases and J gave up 1 base, with 16 bases separating them. In nucleotides, the CDR3 is TGCAGCGTTGTTTATCGCCTCGTGGGGAACACTGAAGCTTTCTTT. Encoded protein: CSVVYRLVGNTEAFF.

This sequence joins TRBV7-3 and TRBJ1-2; 7 bases fit TRBD1. Germline V gene sequence: CDR1 SGHTA, CDR2 FQGTGA. Losses at the gene ends were 3 bases for V and 4 bases for J; bases not matched to a gene: 2. The CDR3 runs to 13 residues. CDR3: CASSLTGSYGYTF. The CDR3 DNA follows: TGTGCCAGCAGCTTGACAGGGTCCTATGGCTACACCTTC.

This chain links TRBV9 with TRBJ2-2; D remains unclear. Germline V gives CDR1 SGDLS, CDR2 YYNGEE. Trimming pared 0 bases from V and 4 bases from J, leaving 16 bases between. CDR3 size: 17 residues. The DNA for the CDR3 is TGTGCCAGCAGCGTAGGTTTTATGGGGTCTTTCACCGGGGAGCTGTTTTTT. This codes for CASSVGFMGSFTGELFF.

The chain carries TRBV28 and TRBJ1-2; 8 bases fit TRBD1. Unmatched junction bases numbered 9, after V lost 5 bases and J lost 4 bases. The CDR3 is 15 amino acids. Germline lookup yields CDR1 MDHEN and CDR2 SYDVKM. This CDR3 is CASSTSGGEPYGYTF. The CDR3 DNA follows: TGTGCCAGCAGTACCTCAGGGGGCGAGCCCTATGGCTACACCTTC.

The chain links TRBV9 to TRBJ1-5; D remains unclear. The V end lost 3 bases, the J end lost 1 base, and 11 bases lay between the germline ends. Germline-derived CDR1 and CDR2 are SGDLS and YYNGEE. This CDR3 has 15 amino acids. The CDR3 DNA reads as TGTGCCAGCAGCGCGACCCTGGGGAGCAATCAGCCCCAGCATTTT. Amino acid sequence: CASSATLGSNQPQHF.

This clone was recorded a few times. CDR3 nucleotides: TGTGCCAGCTCACCGGACAGAAAGAACACTGAAGCTTTCTTT. It codes for CASSPDRKNTEAFF. The chain carries TRBV18 and TRBJ1-1; D is possibly TRBD1 (6 bases). The CDR3 length is 14 residues. V was clipped by 3 bases and J by 1 base, with 9 bases between them. Per germline, CDR1 KGHSH and CDR2 LQKENI. Using reference TRBV18 and TRBJ1-1 for the parts outside the CDR3, the full variable domain is NAGVMQNPRHLVRRRGQEARLRCSPMKGHSHVYWYRQLPEEGLKFMVYLQKENIIDESGMPKERFSAEFPKEGPSILRIQQVVRGDSAAYFCASSPDRKNTEAFFGQGTRLTVV.

This clone was seen only a few times. The chain is built from TRBV30 and TRBJ1-2, with D possibly matching TRBD1 (5 bases). CDR3 length: 15 amino acids. The germline gives CDR1 GTSNPN, CDR2 SVGIG (reference sequence). With 1 base removed from V and 2 bases from J, the gap between germline ends came to 14 bases. The CDR3 loop reads CAWSEALGANYGYTF. CDR3 coding DNA: TGTGCCTGGAGTGAGGCGCTCGGGGCGAACTATGGCTACACCTTC.

This clone was detected only a few times. The rearrangement joins TRBV9 to TRBJ2-5, with TRBD1 identical over 8 bases. CDR1 and CDR2 (germline): SGDLS, YYNGEE. The CDR3 totals 16 residues. J was trimmed by 4 bases and V by 0 bases; bases with no gene match: 8. The CDR3 here is CASSVVAGGIRETQYF. CDR3 DNA sequence: TGTGCCAGCAGCGTAGTGGCAGGGGGCATTCGAGAGACCCAGTACTTC.

This clone came up a few times. The rearrangement links TRBV5-4 to TRBJ1-4; D is possibly TRBD1 (5 bases). V was clipped by 3 bases and J by 5 bases, with 11 bases between them. This CDR3 is built from 14 residues. Germline V gene sequence: CDR1 SGHNT, CDR2 YYREEE (reference sequence). This chain's CDR3 is CASSSREGNEKLFF. CDR3 nucleotides: TGTGCCAGCAGCTCCCGGGAGGGGAATGAAAAACTGTTTTTT.

This clone was seen a handful of times. The chain links TRBV29-1 to TRBJ1-4; D uncertain. Germline loops: CDR1 SQVTM, CDR2 ANQGSEA. Trimming left V 2 bases short and J 7 bases short, with 20 bases between. The CDR3 is 16 amino acids. CDR3 in amino acids: CSVERLSIGWGEKLFF. CDR3 DNA: TGCAGCGTTGAACGGCTCTCCATCGGGTGGGGTGAAAAACTGTTTTTT.

In its sample, this clone was seen a few times. This chain links TRBV25-1 with TRBJ1-2; no clear D. This CDR3 is built from 14 residues. V shed 3 bases and J shed 0 bases, with 8 bases lying between them. Germline CDR1 is MGHDK and CDR2 is SYGVNS. In nucleotides, the CDR3 is TGTGCCAGCAGTGACGTCCAAACTAACTATGGCTACACCTTC. Protein: CASSDVQTNYGYTF.

J is TRBJ2-3 and V is TRBV7-3, with 7 bases identical to TRBD2. The germline V gene has CDR1 SGHTA and CDR2 FQGTGA. V lost 2 bases to trimming and J lost 2 bases; unmatched junction nucleotides: 7. CDR3 size: 16 residues. This chain's CDR3 is CASSLGAGRNTDTQYF. CDR3 sequence (DNA): TGTGCCAGCAGCTTAGGCGCCGGGAGGAACACAGATACGCAGTATTTT.

The rearrangement uses TRBV11-2 and TRBJ1-2; unclear D gene. From germline, CDR1 is SGHAT and CDR2 FQNNGV. Trimming left V 6 bases short and J 6 bases short, with 14 bases between. The CDR3 is made up of 13 amino acids. The CDR3 loop reads CASSDLQENGYTF. The CDR3 nucleotides read TGTGCCAGCAGTGACCTCCAGGAGAATGGCTACACCTTC. The full variable domain, rest sourced from reference TRBV11-2 and TRBJ1-2, is EAGVAQSPRYKIIEKRQSVAFWCNPISGHATLYWYQQILGQGPKLLIQFQNNGVVDDSQLPKDRFSAERLKGVDSTLKIQPAKLEDSAVYLCASSDLQENGYTFGSGTRLTVV.

A few counts support this clone. V usage is TRBV2 and J usage is TRBJ2-6, with D unresolved. V dropped 4 bases and J dropped 0 bases, with 7 bases sitting between them. Looked up from germline, CDR1 is SNHLY and CDR2 is FYNNEI. The CDR3 runs 15 residues. The CDR3 region has the DNA TGTGCCAGCAGTGTCGGGCACTCTGGGGCCAACGTCCTGACTTTC. Translation: CASSVGHSGANVLTF.

The chain couples TRBV4-1 to TRBJ2-2; D remains ambiguous. Trimming pared 3 bases from V and 9 bases from J, leaving 5 bases between. Germline CDR1 MGHRA, CDR2 YSYEKL. CDR3 length equals 11 residues. The CDR3 loop reads CASSHHRELFF. CDR3 bases: TGCGCCAGCAGCCACCACCGGGAGCTGTTTTTT.

This clone was picked up a small number of times. The rearrangement links TRBV18 to TRBJ2-7; 11 bases agree with TRBD2. The CDR3 has 14 amino acids. Looked up from germline, CDR1 is KGHSH and CDR2 is LQKENI. The J segment lost 3 bases and the V segment lost 4 bases, leaving 2 bases of the junction unmatched. CDR3 nucleotides: TGTGCCAGCTCACAGGGACTAGCGGACTACGAGCAGTACTTC. Its translation is CASSQGLADYEQYF.

This rearrangement joins TRBV2 to TRBJ2-1; D is possibly TRBD2 (6 bases). The CDR3 consists of 13 residues. V was trimmed by 6 bases and J by 3 bases, leaving 9 bases between them. The V gene's germline CDR1 is SNHLY and CDR2 FYNNEI. CDR3 in amino acids: CASSAGSYNEQFF. DNA of the CDR3: TGTGCCAGCAGCGCCGGGAGCTACAATGAGCAGTTCTTC.

This chain joins TRBV9 and TRBJ2-7, with 10 bases matching TRBD1. Germline CDR1 SGDLS, CDR2 YYNGEE. The CDR3 has 15 amino acids. The junction had 8 bases not matched to a gene; V was cut back by 4 bases and J by 4 bases. The CDR3 region has the DNA TGTGCCAGCAGCACCAGACAGGGGGCGGGTTACGAGCAGTACTTC. Amino acid sequence: CASSTRQGAGYEQYF.

The chain links TRBV7-9 to TRBJ2-5, with 7 bases lining up with TRBD1. This CDR3 is built from 15 residues. The ends lost 1 base at V and 4 bases at J; junction bases unmatched: 6. The germline V gene encodes CDR1 SEHNR and CDR2 FQNEAQ (reference sequence). CDR3 DNA sequence: TGTGCCAGCAGCTTAGGTGACAGGGTTCCAGAGACCCAGTACTTC. It codes for CASSLGDRVPETQYF.

This rearrangement joins TRBV15 to TRBJ2-5, with 12 bases aligning to TRBD1. Looked up from germline, CDR1 is LNHNV and CDR2 is YYDKDF (reference sequence). This CDR3 comprises 13 residues. Germline trimming cut 8 bases from V and 5 bases from J; bases unmatched to any gene: 3. The CDR3 protein is CATRDRGPETQYF. DNA of the CDR3: TGTGCCACCCGGGACAGGGGGCCTGAGACCCAGTACTTC.

In this sample, this clone turned up a few times. The chain employs TRBV5-1 and TRBJ2-1, with D tentatively TRBD1 (6 bases). CDR1 SGHRS and CDR2 YFSETQ come from the germline V gene. The CDR3 sequence is 15 residues long. V lost 2 bases and J lost 6, with 15 bases in between. CDR3 sequence reads: CASSLKRGSPNEQFF. CDR3 coding DNA: TGCGCCAGCAGCTTAAAAAGGGGGAGCCCCAATGAGCAGTTCTTC.

The chain uses TRBV5-4 and TRBJ2-3; D possibly matches TRBD1 or TRBD2 (5 bases each). CDR1 SGHNT and CDR2 YYREEE come from the germline V gene (reference sequence). There are 14 residues in the CDR3. Trimming took off 4 bases at V and 1 base at J, with 10 bases between the two ends. The CDR3 DNA follows: TGTGCCAGCAGCGGCCGGGACGGCACAGATACGCAGTATTTT. Protein sequence: CASSGRDGTDTQYF.

This rearrangement joins TRBV9 to TRBJ2-3, with D perhaps being TRBD1 or TRBD2 (7 bases each). The CDR3 extends over 14 amino acids. With 3 bases removed from V and 10 bases from J, the gap between germline ends came to 18 bases. CDR1 and CDR2 (germline): SGDLS, YYNGEE. As DNA, the CDR3 is TGTGCCAGCAGCGCCCAGACTAGCAGGGGGGCGCAGTATTTT. Its translation is CASSAQTSRGAQYF.

The rearrangement joins TRBV13 to TRBJ2-5; TRBD2 matches at 11 bases. CDR3 size: 15 residues. V lost 2 bases and J lost 5; bases outside the gene matches: 4. The germline gives CDR1 PRHDT, CDR2 FYEKMQ (reference sequence). CDR3 sequence: CASSLILAGAETQYF. In nucleotides, the CDR3 is TGTGCCAGCAGCTTAATACTAGCGGGGGCGGAGACCCAGTACTTC.